This T cell receptor (beta chain) emerged from a study of T cells in women clearing cervical HPV infection (dated by TCRdb to between 2017 and 2018). About the full investigation: The cases were over 20 women with histologically confirmed HPV16-related CIN3 or worse, and 2 of these cases were invasive cancers. The controls were 25 or so women whose single incident HPV16 infection cleared within 12 months with no development of precancer or cancer. Blood from cases was collected at the visit at which the lesion was first identified, whereas blood from controls was collected once infection was no longer detected. For cases, the median interval between lesion detection and blood sampling was roughly 150 days, with an interquartile range of roughly 85 to 210 days. Because only a few women had HLA typing data, the possibility that HLA type acted as a confounder could not be ruled out. Nested within Costa Rica's Guanacaste HPV Natural History Study, an exploratory proof-of-principle case-control study compared TCR repertoires across cervical HPV16 outcomes. Cases and controls were matched on age within five years and on year of sample collection. A median age of approximately 32 years was observed in cases versus approximately 40 in controls, and no significant differences in baseline characteristics were found. In the parent cohort, around 9,500 women aged 18 or older were enrolled in Guanacaste, Costa Rica, during 1993 to 1994 and were followed for more than 6 years. Five blinded duplicates per group were added as quality controls, so that about 60 samples were obtained: around 50 participants and 10 replicates.

Concerning this clone itself: The target of this receptor is not known. The read stops 3 residues short of the end of the CDR3; the missing end is completed from the germline J gene.

Every participant had a single incident cervical HPV16 infection, and prevalent HPV16 infections were excluded. Cervical HPV DNA was detected with MY09/MY11 PCR, and genotyping was done with dot-blot hybridization. About 15 mL of heparinized blood were centrifuged, and the buffy coat was aliquoted, frozen at -30°C, then stored at -80°C. QIAGEN kits were used to extract genomic DNA from buffy coat specimens. Results the study describes overall, beyond this receptor: TCR repertoire richness was significantly higher in CIN3+ cases than in controls across sequencing depths, while evenness did not differ. Because the number of T cells in each sample was unknown, differences in richness could reflect differing T-cell content rather than repertoire biology. Cases had lower TRBV6-7 relative abundance than controls (approximately 0.1% versus 0.16%; Bonferroni P = 0.0008). Because of the cross-sectional design, the study could not determine whether the associations came before infection or resulted from infection, and neither effector/memory subsets nor HPV-specific T cells were isolated. Random forest classifiers that combined richness and V gene abundances separated cases from controls with an estimated AUC of less than 0.85.

CDR1 and CDR2 were assigned from the germline V gene as SGHVS and FNYEAQ. V gives up 5 bases and J gives up 0 bases, and the segment between their germline ends measures 7 bases. Its CDR3 holds 14 amino acids, cysteine through phenylalanine. Shown are 33 bases from within the CDR3, in frame from base 1. The immunoSEQ assay used multiplex PCR to amplify TCR beta CDR3 regions from an average of about 1,200 ng of genomic DNA per sample. Primer bias was corrected in the assay by using a complete synthetic TCR repertoire to establish an amplification baseline. Amplicons were sequenced on the Illumina platform. The original pipeline was this. Sequences were error-corrected by clustering with frequency ratios and a modified nearest-neighbor algorithm, then analyzed in the immunoSEQ Analyzer with IMGT gene definitions. TCR richness and evenness were averaged over 20 rarefaction repeats at each rarefaction depth, excluding samples with fewer sequences than the depth. Relative abundances of V, D and J genes were compared between groups using Wilcoxon rank sum tests, with FDR correction applied. In the blinded duplicates, the intraclass correlation was over 95% for TCR richness and averaged about 79% across 66 gene segments. Drawn from immuneACCESS, this table holds only the in-frame rearrangements with V and J called that TCRdb kept. Clones are partly lost; checked studies trace under half to an unresolved V gene and leave the rest unexplained. V and J calls and clone size are as listed in that table; D and trimming were resolved from the DNA. Per the sample table, the count is around 28,000 clones. Together, the top ten hold approximately 4.5% of the sample.

The source of this sequence is a woman between 18 and 75 years old with a cervical HPV16 infection that either progressed to CIN3+ or cleared (not recorded which). Recombination linked TRBV7-6 to TRBJ2-2; D gene: possibly TRBD2, on 5 matching bases. The sequenced sample was blood buffy coat. This receptor carries the CDR3 CASSEGPNTGELFF. The covered CDR3 bases are TGTGCCAGCAGCGAGGGTCCGAACACCGGGGAG.